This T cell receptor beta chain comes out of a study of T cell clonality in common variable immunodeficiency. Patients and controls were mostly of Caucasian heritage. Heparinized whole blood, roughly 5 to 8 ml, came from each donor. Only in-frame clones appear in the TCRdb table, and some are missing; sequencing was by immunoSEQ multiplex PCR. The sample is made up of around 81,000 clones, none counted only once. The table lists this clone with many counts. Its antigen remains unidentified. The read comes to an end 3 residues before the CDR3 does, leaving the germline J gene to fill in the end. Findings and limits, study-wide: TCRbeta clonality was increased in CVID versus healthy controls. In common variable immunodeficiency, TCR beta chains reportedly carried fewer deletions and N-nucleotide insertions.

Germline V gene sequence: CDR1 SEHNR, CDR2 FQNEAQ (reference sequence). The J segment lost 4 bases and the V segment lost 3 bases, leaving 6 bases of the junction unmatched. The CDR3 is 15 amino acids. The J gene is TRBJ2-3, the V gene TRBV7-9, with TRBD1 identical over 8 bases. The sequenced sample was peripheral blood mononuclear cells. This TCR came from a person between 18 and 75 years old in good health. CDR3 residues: CASSFLGQGADTQYF. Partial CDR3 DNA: TGTGCCAGCAGCTTTCTCGGACAGGGAGCAGATACG.